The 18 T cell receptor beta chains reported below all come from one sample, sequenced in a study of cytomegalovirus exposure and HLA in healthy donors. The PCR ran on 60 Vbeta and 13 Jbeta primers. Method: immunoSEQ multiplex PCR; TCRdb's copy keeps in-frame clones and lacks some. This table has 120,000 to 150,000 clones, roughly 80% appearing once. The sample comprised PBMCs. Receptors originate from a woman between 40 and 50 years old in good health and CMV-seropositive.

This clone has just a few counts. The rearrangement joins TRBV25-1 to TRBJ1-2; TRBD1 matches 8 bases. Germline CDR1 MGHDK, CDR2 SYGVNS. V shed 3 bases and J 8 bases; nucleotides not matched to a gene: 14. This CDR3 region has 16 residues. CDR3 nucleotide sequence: TGTGCCAGCAGTGATTCCCCTCTGACAGGGGCGGGGGGCTACACCTTC. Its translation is CASSDSPLTGAGGYTF.

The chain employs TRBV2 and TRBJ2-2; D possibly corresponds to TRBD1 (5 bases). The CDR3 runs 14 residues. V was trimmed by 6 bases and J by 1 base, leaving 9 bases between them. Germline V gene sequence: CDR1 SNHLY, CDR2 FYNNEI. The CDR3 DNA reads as TGTGCCAGCAGGTTAACAGGGAACACCGGGGAGCTGTTTTTT. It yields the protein CASRLTGNTGELFF.

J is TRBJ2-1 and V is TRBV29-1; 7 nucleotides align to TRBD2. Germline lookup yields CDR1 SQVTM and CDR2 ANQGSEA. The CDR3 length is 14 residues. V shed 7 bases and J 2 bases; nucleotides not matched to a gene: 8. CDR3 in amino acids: CSGTGGRPYNEQFF. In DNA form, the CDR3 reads TGCAGCGGGACGGGCGGGAGACCCTACAATGAGCAGTTCTTC.

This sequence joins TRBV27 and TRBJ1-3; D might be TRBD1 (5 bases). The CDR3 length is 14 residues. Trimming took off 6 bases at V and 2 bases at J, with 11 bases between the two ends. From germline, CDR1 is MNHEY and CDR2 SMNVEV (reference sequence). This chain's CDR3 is CASRLTDPGNTIYF. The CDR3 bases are TGTGCCAGCAGGCTGACAGATCCTGGAAACACCATATATTTT.

The CDR3 DNA reads as TGTGCCAGCAGTTATAGCGGGGGGGCCCGTGGGGCCAACGTCCTGACTTTC. Amino acids: CASSYSGGARGANVLTF. V gene TRBV6-4 combines with J gene TRBJ2-6, with 11 bases fitting TRBD2. CDR1 MRHNA and CDR2 SNTAGT come from the germline V gene. V lost 5 bases, J lost 3 bases, and 6 bases stayed unmatched. The CDR3 is 17 residues long.

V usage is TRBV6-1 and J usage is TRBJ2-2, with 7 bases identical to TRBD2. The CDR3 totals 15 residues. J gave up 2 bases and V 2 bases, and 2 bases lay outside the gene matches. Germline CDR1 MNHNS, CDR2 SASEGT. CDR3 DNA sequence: TGTGCCAGCAGTGAACTAGCGGCCAACACCGGGGAGCTGTTTTTT. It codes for CASSELAANTGELFF.

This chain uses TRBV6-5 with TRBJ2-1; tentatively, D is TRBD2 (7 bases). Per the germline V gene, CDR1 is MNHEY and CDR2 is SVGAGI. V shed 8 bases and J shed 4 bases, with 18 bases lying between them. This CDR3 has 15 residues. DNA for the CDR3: TGTGCCAGCTCCCGGGGGGCCGACCAGTACAATGAGCAGTTCTTC. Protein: CASSRGADQYNEQFF.

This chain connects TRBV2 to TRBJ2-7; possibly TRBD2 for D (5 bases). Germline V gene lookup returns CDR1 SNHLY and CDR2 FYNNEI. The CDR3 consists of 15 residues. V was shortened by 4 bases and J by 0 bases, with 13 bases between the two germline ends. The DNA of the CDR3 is TGTGCCAGCAGTGGAGGACTGCAGAGCTCCTACGAGCAGTACTTC. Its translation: CASSGGLQSSYEQYF. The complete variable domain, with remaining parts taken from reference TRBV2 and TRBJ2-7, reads EPEVTQTPSHQVTQMGQEVILRCVPISNHLYFYWYRQILGQKVEFLVSFYNNEISEKSEIFDDQFSVERPDGSNFTLKIRSTKLEDSAMYFCASSGGLQSSYEQYFGPGTRLTVT.

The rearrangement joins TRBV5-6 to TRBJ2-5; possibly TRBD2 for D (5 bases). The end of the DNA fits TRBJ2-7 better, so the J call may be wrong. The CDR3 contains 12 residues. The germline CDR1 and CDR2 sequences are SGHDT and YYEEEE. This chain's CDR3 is CASSLGEGEQYF. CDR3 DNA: TGTGCCAGCAGCCTGGGCGAGGGCGAGCAGTACTTC.

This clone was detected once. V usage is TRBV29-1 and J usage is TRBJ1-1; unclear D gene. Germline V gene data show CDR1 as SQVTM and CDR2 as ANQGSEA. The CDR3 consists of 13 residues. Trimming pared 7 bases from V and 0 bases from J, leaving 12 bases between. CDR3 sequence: CSAQVNMNTEAFF. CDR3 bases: TGCAGCGCTCAGGTGAACATGAACACTGAAGCTTTCTTT.

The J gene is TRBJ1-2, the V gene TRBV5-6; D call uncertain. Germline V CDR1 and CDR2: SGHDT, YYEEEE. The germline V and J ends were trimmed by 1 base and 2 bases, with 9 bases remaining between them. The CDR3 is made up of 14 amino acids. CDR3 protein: CASSLRAFNYGYTF. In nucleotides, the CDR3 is TGTGCCAGCAGCTTGCGAGCTTTCAACTATGGCTACACCTTC.

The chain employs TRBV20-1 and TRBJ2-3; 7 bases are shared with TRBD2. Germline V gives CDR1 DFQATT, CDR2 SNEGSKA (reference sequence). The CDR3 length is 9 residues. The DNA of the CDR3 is TGCAGGGGGGGGGATACGCAGTATTTT. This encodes CRGGDTQYF.

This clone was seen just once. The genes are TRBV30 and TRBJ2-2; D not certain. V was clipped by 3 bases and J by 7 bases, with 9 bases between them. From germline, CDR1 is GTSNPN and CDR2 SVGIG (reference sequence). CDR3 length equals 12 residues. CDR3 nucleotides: TGTGCCTGGAGGCTAAATGGCGGGGAGCTGTTTTTT. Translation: CAWRLNGGELFF.

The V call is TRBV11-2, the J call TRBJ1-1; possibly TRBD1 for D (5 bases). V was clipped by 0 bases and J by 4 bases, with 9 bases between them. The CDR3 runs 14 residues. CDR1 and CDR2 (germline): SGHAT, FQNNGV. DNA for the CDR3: TGTGCCAGCAGCTTAGAAGGGGTAGTCACTGAAGCTTTCTTT. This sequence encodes CASSLEGVVTEAFF.

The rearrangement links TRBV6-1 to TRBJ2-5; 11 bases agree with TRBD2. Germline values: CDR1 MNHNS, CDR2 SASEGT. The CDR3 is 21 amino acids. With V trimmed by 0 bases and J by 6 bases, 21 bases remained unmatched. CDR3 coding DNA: TGTGCCAGCAGTGAAGCCGTAGCGGGGGGGGTTCCCTGGGACGATGGGCAGACCCAGTACTTC. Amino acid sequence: CASSEAVAGGVPWDDGQTQYF.

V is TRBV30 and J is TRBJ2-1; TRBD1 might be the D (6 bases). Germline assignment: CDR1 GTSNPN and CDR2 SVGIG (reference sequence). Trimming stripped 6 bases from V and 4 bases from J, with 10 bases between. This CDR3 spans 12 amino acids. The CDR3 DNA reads TGTGCCTGCGGACAGCGATACAATGAGCAGTTCTTC. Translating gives CACGQRYNEQFF.

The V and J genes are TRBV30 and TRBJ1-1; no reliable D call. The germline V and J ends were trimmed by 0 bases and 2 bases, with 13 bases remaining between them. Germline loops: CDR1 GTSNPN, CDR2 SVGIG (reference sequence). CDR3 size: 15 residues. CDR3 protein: CAWSVKPKLNTEAFF. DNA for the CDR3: TGTGCCTGGAGTGTAAAGCCTAAGTTAAACACTGAAGCTTTCTTT.

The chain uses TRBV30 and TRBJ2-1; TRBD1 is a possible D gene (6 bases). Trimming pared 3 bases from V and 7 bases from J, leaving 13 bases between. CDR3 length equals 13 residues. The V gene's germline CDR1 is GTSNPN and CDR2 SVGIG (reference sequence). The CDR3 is CAWRGGLGNEQFF. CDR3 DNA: TGTGCCTGGAGAGGGGGTTTGGGGAATGAGCAGTTCTTC.